This TCR beta chain is from a study of response to subunit inactivated influenza vaccine. From the RT-PCR reads, TCRdb called clonotypes with MiXCR, one entry per CDR3 protein. Among about 520,000 distinct CDR3 sequences listed, approximately 7.7% were seen once. V lost 4 bases, J lost 12 bases, and 13 bases lay in between. This CDR3 comprises 11 residues. This specimen consisted of PBMCs from blood, obtained around 25 months after vaccination. The TCR originated in a man between 50 and 75 years old who received an inactivated influenza vaccine. The gene calls are TRBV12-3 or TRBV12-4 and TRBJ2-7; D may be TRBD1 (6 bases). This CDR3 reads CASSYYRETYF. Written as DNA, the CDR3 is TGTGCCAGCAGTTACTACAGGGAAACGTACTTC.